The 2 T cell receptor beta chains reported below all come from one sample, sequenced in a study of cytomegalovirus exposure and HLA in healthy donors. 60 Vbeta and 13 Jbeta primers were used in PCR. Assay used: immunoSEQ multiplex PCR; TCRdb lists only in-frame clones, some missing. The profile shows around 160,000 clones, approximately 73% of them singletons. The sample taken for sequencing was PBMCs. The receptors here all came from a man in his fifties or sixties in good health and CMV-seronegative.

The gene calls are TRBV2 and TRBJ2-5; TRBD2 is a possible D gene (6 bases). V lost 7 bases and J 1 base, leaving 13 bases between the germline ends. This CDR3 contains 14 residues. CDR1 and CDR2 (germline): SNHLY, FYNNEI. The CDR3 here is CASISRGTQETQYF. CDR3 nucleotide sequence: TGTGCCAGCATCTCACGGGGGACCCAAGAGACCCAGTACTTC.

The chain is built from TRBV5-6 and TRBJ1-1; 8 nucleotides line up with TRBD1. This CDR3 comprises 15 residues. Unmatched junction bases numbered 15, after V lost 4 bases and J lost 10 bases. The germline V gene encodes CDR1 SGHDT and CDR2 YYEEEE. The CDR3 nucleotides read TGTGCCAGCAGCCCCCACCCCGACAGGGGATGGACAGCTTTCTTT. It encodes CASSPHPDRGWTAFF.